A selection of T cell receptor beta chains follows, all from one sample in a study of CD8+ T cells in alopecia areata. Assay: immunoSEQ multiplex PCR; the TCRdb copy retains only in-frame clones and omits some. This table has about 200,000 clones, 50% to 60% appearing once. The material sequenced was CD4+ T cells sorted from blood, taken at week 0. The receptors originated from a human donor with alopecia areata. CDR3s include the opening cysteine and the closing phenylalanine or tryptophan. D genes are given only for firm matches. Clone sizes are given selectively: once, few, many, or a class where the clone is expanded.

d_gene: TRBD1
abundance: few
v_gene: TRBV29-1
j_gene: TRBJ1-2
CDR3aa: CSERTGNYGYTF
CDR3nt: TGCAGCGAACGGACAGGGAACTATGGCTACACCTTC

d_gene: .
abundance: .
v_gene: TRBV25-1
j_gene: TRBJ1-2
CDR3aa: CASSVGGVDYGYTF
CDR3nt: TGTGCCAGCAGTGTCGGGGGCGTTGACTATGGCTACACCTTC

d_gene: .
abundance: .
v_gene: TRBV9
j_gene: TRBJ1-1
CDR3aa: CASSVRPNMNTEAFF
CDR3nt: TGTGCCAGCAGCGTCCGACCGAACATGAACACTGAAGCTTTCTTT

d_gene: .
abundance: .
v_gene: TRBV4-1
j_gene: TRBJ1-5
CDR3aa: CASSQFSQRINQPQHF
CDR3nt: TGCGCCAGCAGCCAGTTCTCACAGAGGATTAATCAGCCCCAGCATTTT

d_gene: TRBD1
abundance: .
v_gene: TRBV6-1
j_gene: TRBJ1-4
CDR3aa: CASRTGAGDEKLFF
CDR3nt: TGTGCCAGCAGAACAGGGGCTGGGGATGAAAAACTGTTTTTT

d_gene: .
abundance: few
v_gene: TRBV9
j_gene: TRBJ1-4
CDR3aa: CASSVGDPEQEKLFF
CDR3nt: TGTGCCAGCAGCGTAGGGGACCCTGAGCAAGAAAAACTGTTTTTT

d_gene: TRBD1
abundance: .
v_gene: TRBV6-1
j_gene: TRBJ1-3
CDR3aa: CASRPGQGSGNTIYF
CDR3nt: TGTGCCAGCAGACCCGGACAGGGTTCGGGAAACACCATATATTTT

d_gene: .
abundance: few
v_gene: TRBV6-1
j_gene: TRBJ2-7
CDR3aa: CASSVVTF
CDR3nt: TGTGCCAGCAGTGTAGTGACCTTC

d_gene: TRBD1
abundance: .
v_gene: TRBV15
j_gene: TRBJ1-1
CDR3aa: CATSRKAAGQGGVRTEAFF
CDR3nt: TGTGCCACCAGCAGAAAGGCCGCGGGACAGGGAGGAGTAAGGACTGAAGCTTTCTTT

d_gene: TRBD2
abundance: .
v_gene: TRBV29-1
j_gene: TRBJ2-7
CDR3aa: CSVTRAGGSGPYEQYF
CDR3nt: TGCAGCGTGACCCGCGCGGGAGGGTCTGGGCCATACGAGCAGTACTTC

d_gene: .
abundance: once
v_gene: TRBV5-1
j_gene: TRBJ2-2
CDR3aa: CASSSDGHTGELFF
CDR3nt: TGCGCCAGCAGCTCGGACGGTCACACCGGGGAGCTGTTTTTT

d_gene: .
abundance: few
v_gene: TRBV14
j_gene: TRBJ2-7
CDR3aa: CASSQDDGFVASYEQYF
CDR3nt: TGTGCCAGCAGCCAAGATGATGGATTCGTGGCATCCTACGAGCAGTACTTC

d_gene: TRBD2
abundance: .
v_gene: TRBV6-1
j_gene: TRBJ2-5
CDR3aa: CASSEGLASSETQYF
CDR3nt: TGTGCCAGCAGTGAAGGACTAGCTAGCTCAGAGACCCAGTACTTC

d_gene: .
abundance: .
v_gene: TRBV4-1
j_gene: TRBJ1-2
CDR3aa: CASSQLHGTNYGYTF
CDR3nt: TGCGCCAGCAGCCAACTACATGGAACTAACTATGGCTACACCTTC

d_gene: TRBD2
abundance: .
v_gene: TRBV10-3
j_gene: TRBJ2-7
CDR3aa: CAISELAGSSYEQYF
CDR3nt: TGTGCCATCAGTGAACTAGCGGGAAGTTCCTACGAGCAGTACTTC

d_gene: .
abundance: few
v_gene: TRBV13
j_gene: TRBJ2-1
CDR3aa: CASSQILGGSEQFF
CDR3nt: TGTGCCAGCAGCCAAATCCTCGGGGGCAGCGAGCAGTTCTTC

d_gene: .
abundance: .
v_gene: TRBV29-1
j_gene: TRBJ1-2
CDR3aa: CSVGRIYGYTF
CDR3nt: TGCAGCGTTGGACGTATCTATGGCTACACCTTC

d_gene: TRBD1
abundance: .
v_gene: TRBV29-1
j_gene: TRBJ1-3
CDR3aa: CSVHRGLGNTIYF
CDR3nt: TGCAGCGTTCACAGGGGGCTCGGAAACACCATATATTTT

d_gene: .
abundance: .
v_gene: TRBV2
j_gene: TRBJ2-5
CDR3aa: CASRSQAIQETQYF
CDR3nt: TGTGCCAGCAGGTCCCAGGCCATCCAAGAGACCCAGTACTTC

d_gene: .
abundance: .
v_gene: TRBV15
j_gene: TRBJ2-1
CDR3aa: CATSRDRVGGKNEQFF
CDR3nt: TGTGCCACCAGCAGAGATCGCGTTGGCGGGAAAAATGAGCAGTTCTTC

d_gene: .
abundance: .
v_gene: TRBV29-1
j_gene: TRBJ2-3
CDR3aa: CSAEILRDTQYF
CDR3nt: TGCAGCGCCGAGATTTTGAGGGATACGCAGTATTTT

d_gene: .
abundance: .
v_gene: TRBV7-9
j_gene: TRBJ1-1
CDR3aa: CASSLEGGTEAFF
CDR3nt: TGTGCCAGCAGCTTAGAGGGGGGCACTGAAGCTTTCTTT

d_gene: TRBD2
abundance: .
v_gene: TRBV2
j_gene: TRBJ2-4
CDR3aa: CASRYGEGTKNIQYF
CDR3nt: TGTGCCAGCAGATATGGGGAGGGAACCAAAAACATTCAGTACTTC

d_gene: TRBD2
abundance: .
v_gene: TRBV14
j_gene: TRBJ2-1
CDR3aa: CASSQDPGGSYNEQFF
CDR3nt: TGTGCCAGCAGCCAAGACCCGGGGGGCTCCTACAATGAGCAGTTCTTC

d_gene: .
abundance: few
v_gene: TRBV29-1
j_gene: TRBJ2-7
CDR3aa: CSPGMRHKEQYF
CDR3nt: TGCAGCCCCGGTATGAGACACAAAGAGCAGTACTTC

d_gene: .
abundance: few
v_gene: TRBV9
j_gene: TRBJ1-5
CDR3aa: CASSVEAYSDQPQHF
CDR3nt: TGTGCCAGCAGCGTAGAAGCGTATAGCGATCAGCCCCAGCATTTT

d_gene: .
abundance: .
v_gene: TRBV29-1
j_gene: TRBJ1-5
CDR3aa: CSVAPGPNQPQHF
CDR3nt: TGCAGCGTTGCTCCAGGACCCAATCAGCCCCAGCATTTT

d_gene: TRBD1
abundance: .
v_gene: TRBV29-1
j_gene: TRBJ1-1
CDR3aa: CSVDRGLTGAEAFF
CDR3nt: TGCAGCGTTGACAGGGGGCTTACCGGGGCTGAAGCTTTCTTT

d_gene: .
abundance: .
v_gene: TRBV5-1
j_gene: TRBJ2-2
CDR3aa: CASRSPVRGTGELFF
CDR3nt: TGCGCCAGCAGGTCGCCCGTCCGGGGTACCGGGGAGCTGTTTTTT

d_gene: .
abundance: .
v_gene: TRBV29-1
j_gene: TRBJ2-7
CDR3aa: CSVAEGGAGEQYF
CDR3nt: TGCAGCGTTGCTGAAGGGGGGGCGGGAGAGCAGTACTTC

d_gene: .
abundance: .
v_gene: TRBV25-1
j_gene: TRBJ1-6
CDR3aa: CASSERGGESPLHF
CDR3nt: TGTGCCAGCAGTGAACGGGGGGGCGAATCACCCCTCCACTTT

d_gene: .
abundance: .
v_gene: TRBV2
j_gene: TRBJ2-5
CDR3aa: CASSEVRPPGAQYF
CDR3nt: TGTGCCAGCAGTGAAGTCAGGCCCCCCGGGGCCCAGTACTTC

d_gene: .
abundance: .
v_gene: TRBV30
j_gene: TRBJ1-1
CDR3aa: CAWSTTANTEAFF
CDR3nt: TGTGCCTGGAGTACCACAGCAAACACTGAAGCTTTCTTT